Listed below are T cell receptor beta chains from one sample, sequenced in a study of blood T cell repertoires in COVID-19. Measured with immunoSEQ multiplex PCR; TCRdb has only the in-frame clones, and not every one. The table records 300,000 to 400,000 clones, approximately 86% of them present only once. Material: PBMCs or T cells enriched from blood (not recorded which). These receptors came from a woman between 40 and 55 years old with acute COVID-19. Each CDR3 is given with its conserved first and last residue. Each record gives: J gene, clone size, D gene, V gene, CDR3 protein, CDR3 DNA. The D gene is left open where the match is weak. Some rows mark clone size as missing; the rest say once, few, many or name a class of expanded clone.

TRBJ2-7,.,.,TRBV11-1,CASSPKREGYEQYF,TGTGCCAGCAGCCCGAAGAGGGAAGGCTACGAGCAGTACTTC
TRBJ1-1,.,.,TRBV5-1,CASSPWGVQIGTEAFF,TGCGCCAGCAGCCCGTGGGGGGTCCAAATTGGGACTGAAGCTTTCTTT
TRBJ2-7,.,.,TRBV3-1/TRBV3-2,CASRPSNPAGGEQYF,TGTGCCAGCAGGCCTTCAAATCCAGCCGGGGGCGAGCAGTACTTC
TRBJ1-2,.,.,TRBV14,CASSQEQSGGRHYGYTF,TGTGCCAGCAGCCAAGAACAAAGCGGGGGGCGACACTATGGCTACACCTTC
TRBJ2-7,.,.,TRBV10-1,CASSDPGYDEQYF,TGCGCCAGCAGTGATCCAGGGTATGACGAGCAGTACTTC
TRBJ1-5,.,.,TRBV6-5,CASSYSRSGNQPQHF,TGTGCCAGCAGTTACTCGAGGTCCGGAAATCAGCCCCAGCATTTT
TRBJ2-5,.,TRBD2,TRBV11-1,CASSPSSGGETQYF,TGTGCCAGCAGCCCCTCTAGCGGGGGGGAGACCCAGTACTTC
TRBJ2-7,.,.,TRBV5-1,CASSSNPTWTFTYEQYF,TGCGCCAGCAGCTCCAACCCGACATGGACTTTTACCTACGAGCAGTACTTC
TRBJ2-2,once,.,TRBV9,CASSVVSTGELFF,TGTGCCAGCAGCGTAGTTAGCACCGGGGAGCTGTTTTTT
TRBJ1-4,.,.,TRBV5-1,CASSWGYSGPNEKLFF,TGCGCCAGCAGCTGGGGGTATAGCGGCCCGAATGAAAAACTGTTTTTT
TRBJ1-5,.,TRBD1,TRBV28,CASGTGAGNQPQHF,TGTGCCAGCGGGACAGGGGCGGGCAATCAGCCCCAGCATTTT
TRBJ2-1,.,.,TRBV19,CASSIKPRDNEQFF,TGTGCCAGTAGTATTAAGCCCAGGGACAATGAGCAGTTCTTC
TRBJ1-4,.,TRBD1,TRBV27,CASSYQGVGDEKLFF,TGTGCCAGCAGTTACCAGGGGGTGGGGGATGAAAAACTGTTTTTT
TRBJ2-1,.,TRBD2,TRBV5-8,CASSFTLAGSNEQFF,TGTGCCAGCAGCTTCACCCTAGCGGGGAGTAATGAGCAGTTCTTC
TRBJ2-7,.,.,TRBV28,CASSQIPSAHYPLFYEQYF,TGTGCCAGCAGCCAGATACCTTCCGCCCATTACCCTTTATTCTACGAGCAGTACTTC
TRBJ1-2,.,.,TRBV14,CASSQDASYGYTF,TGTGCCAGCAGCCAAGATGCCAGCTATGGCTACACCTTC
TRBJ2-3,.,.,TRBV11-2,CASSLPRTGSTDTQYF,TGTGCCAGCAGCTTGCCACGGACTGGTAGCACAGATACGCAGTATTTT
TRBJ2-7,.,.,TRBV10-3,CAISDLNEQYF,TGTGCCATCAGTGATCTAAACGAGCAGTACTTC
TRBJ1-2,few,TRBD1,TRBV2,CASSPPGQSLYGYTF,TGTGCCAGCAGTCCCCCGGGACAGTCTCTCTATGGCTACACCTTC
TRBJ2-3,.,.,TRBV2,CASSALTSTTDTQYF,TGTGCCAGCAGCGCCCTTACATCCACCACAGATACGCAGTATTTT
TRBJ2-7,.,TRBD1,TRBV7-9,CASSLGARTGTGKTYEQYF,TGTGCCAGCAGCTTAGGTGCCCGGACCGGGACAGGGAAAACCTACGAGCAGTACTTC
TRBJ2-5,.,.,TRBV27,CASSLQGYWETQYF,TGTGCCAGCAGTTTACAGGGGTATTGGGAGACCCAGTACTTC
TRBJ2-7,once,TRBD1,TRBV3-1/TRBV3-2,CASSQVSHLTGALIYEQYF,TGTGCCAGCAGCCAAGTGTCCCACCTGACAGGGGCCCTAATCTACGAGCAGTACTTC
TRBJ1-5,.,.,TRBV28,CASSQNRGLVSPQHF,TGTGCCAGCAGTCAAAACCGGGGGTTGGTGAGTCCCCAGCATTTT
TRBJ2-7,once,.,TRBV3-1/TRBV3-2,CASSQDLGARNEQYF,TGTGCCAGCAGCCAAGATCTTGGGGCAAGAAACGAGCAGTACTTC
TRBJ2-2,few,.,TRBV6-5,CASSLSLGISGELFF,TGTGCCAGCAGTCTGTCCCTCGGGATCTCCGGGGAGCTGTTTTTT
TRBJ1-2,.,TRBD1,TRBV7-6,CASSFLGQGRSQANYGYTF,TGTGCCAGCAGCTTTCTCGGACAGGGGCGATCGCAAGCTAACTATGGCTACACCTTC
TRBJ2-1,.,TRBD2,TRBV4-1,CASSQETGLAGGNEQFF,TGCGCCAGCAGCCAAGAAACCGGACTAGCGGGAGGCAATGAGCAGTTCTTC
TRBJ1-2,.,.,TRBV25-1,CASSEKVGAGNYGYTF,TGTGCCAGCAGTGAAAAGGTTGGGGCAGGGAACTATGGCTACACCTTC
TRBJ2-5,.,TRBD2,TRBV18,CASSPRLAGPQETQYF,TGTGCCAGCTCACCACGGCTAGCGGGACCCCAAGAGACCCAGTACTTC
TRBJ2-6,.,.,TRBV21-1,CASISSGANVLTF,TGTGCCAGCATCAGCTCTGGGGCCAACGTCCTGACTTTC
TRBJ2-6,.,.,TRBV7-2,CASSRRGGGSGANVLTF,TGTGCCAGCAGCCGTAGGGGAGGGGGATCTGGGGCCAACGTCCTGACTTTC
TRBJ2-5,.,.,TRBV10-3,CATEDRETQYF,TGTGCCACGGAGGATCGCGAGACCCAGTACTTC
TRBJ2-5,.,TRBD2,TRBV7-9,CASSFWTSGGAETQYF,TGTGCCAGCAGCTTTTGGACTAGCGGGGGGGCGGAGACCCAGTACTTC
TRBJ2-2,.,TRBD2,TRBV7-2,CASSLDGGVNTGELFF,TGTGCCAGCAGCTTAGACGGGGGGGTAAACACCGGGGAGCTGTTTTTT
TRBJ1-4,once,TRBD1,TRBV4-2,CASSQEGTGDLFF,TGTGCCAGCAGCCAAGAGGGGACAGGGGATCTGTTTTTT
TRBJ1-2,.,TRBD1,TRBV5-1,CASSPDRVGGYTF,TGCGCCAGCAGCCCAGACAGGGTGGGAGGCTACACCTTC
TRBJ1-6,.,.,TRBV3-1/TRBV3-2,CASSQPDSTYNSPLHF,TGTGCCAGCAGCCAACCGGACAGCACCTATAATTCACCCCTCCACTTT
TRBJ1-4,.,TRBD1,TRBV5-1,CASSLQGGQGPKGKLFF,TGCGCCAGCAGCTTGCAAGGCGGACAGGGTCCGAAGGGAAAACTGTTTTTT